Presented here are 32 T cell receptor beta chains from one specimen sequenced in a study of blood T cell repertoires in COVID-19. The data were produced by immunoSEQ multiplex PCR, yet TCRdb's version contains in-frame clones alone and is incomplete. The repertoire includes over 200,000 clones, under 90% of them detected once, and about 1.8% sits in the top ten. Material for sequencing was PBMCs or T cells enriched from blood (not recorded which). The receptors shown here come from a man aged 60 to 69 who had recovered from COVID-19.

V usage is TRBV18 and J usage is TRBJ1-4; TRBD1 matches at 7 bases. V lost 1 base, J lost 7 bases, and 6 bases stayed unmatched. The CDR3 is 15 residues long. The germline V gene encodes CDR1 KGHSH and CDR2 LQKENI. CDR3 bases: TGTGCCAGCTCACCACAGGGGGCGAGTGGTGAAAAACTGTTTTTT. Translated, it gives CASSPQGASGEKLFF. The entire variable domain, with the rest obtained from reference TRBV18 and TRBJ1-4, is as follows: NAGVMQNPRHLVRRRGQEARLRCSPMKGHSHVYWYRQLPEEGLKFMVYLQKENIIDESGMPKERFSAEFPKEGPSILRIQQVVRGDSAAYFCASSPQGASGEKLFFGSGTQLSVL.

The J gene is TRBJ2-7, the V gene TRBV19, with TRBD2 as a possible D gene (5 bases). This CDR3 is 15 amino acids long. V lost 2 bases, J lost 6 bases, and 17 bases lay in between. Germline assignment: CDR1 LNHDA and CDR2 SQIVND (reference sequence). DNA for the CDR3: TGTGCCAGTAGTATAACCGAGGGTCTGACTGGCGAGCAGTACTTC. Residues: CASSITEGLTGEQYF.

V usage is TRBV4-1 and J usage is TRBJ1-4; 10 positions match TRBD1. CDR3 length: 19 residues. Trimming took 1 base from V and 0 from J; bases not matched to a gene: 8. Germline V gene lookup returns CDR1 MGHRA and CDR2 YSYEKL. CDR3: CASSQGQGALGATNEKLFF. In nucleotides, the CDR3 is TGCGCCAGCAGCCAAGGACAGGGGGCGCTCGGTGCAACTAATGAAAAACTGTTTTTT.

The rearrangement links TRBV15 to TRBJ1-4; 7 bases are shared with TRBD1. The CDR3 sequence is 17 residues long. Germline loops: CDR1 LNHNV, CDR2 YYDKDF (reference sequence). The V and J ends lost 2 bases and 3 bases, in that order; junction bases with no gene match: 9. In DNA, the CDR3 is TGTGCCACCAGCAGAAAACGTCAGGGGGTGCCTAATGAAAAACTGTTTTTT. Protein product: CATSRKRQGVPNEKLFF.

The chain joins TRBV30 to TRBJ1-1, with D maybe TRBD1 (6 bases). With 1 base removed from V and 5 bases from J, the gap between germline ends came to 20 bases. The CDR3 covers 16 residues. CDR1 and CDR2 (germline): GTSNPN, SVGIG (reference sequence). CDR3 sequence: CAWSAQPHRVRTEAFF. The DNA for the CDR3 is TGTGCCTGGAGTGCCCAACCCCACAGGGTAAGAACTGAAGCTTTCTTT.

The chain uses TRBV18 and TRBJ1-3; 8 nucleotides align to TRBD1. V trimming: 0 bases; J trimming: 4 bases; junction bases outside the gene matches: 5. From germline, CDR1 is KGHSH and CDR2 LQKENI. The length of the CDR3 is 16 residues. The CDR3 DNA is TGTGCCAGCTCACCACCGAGGACAGGGAGGGGAAACACCATATATTTT. Encoded protein: CASSPPRTGRGNTIYF.

The chain joins TRBV21-1 to TRBJ1-1; TRBD1, the table's D call, lacks a check against the DNA. TRBV21-1 is classified as a pseudogene. The CDR3 contains 13 residues. CDR3 residues: CASSKEGALEAFF. CDR3 DNA: TGTGCCAGCAGCAAGGAGGGGGCGCTCGAAGCTTTCTTT.

The rearrangement uses TRBV5-1 and TRBJ1-1, with 7 positions matching TRBD1. This CDR3 contains 15 residues. From germline, CDR1 is SGHRS and CDR2 YFSETQ. Trimming at V came to 2 bases and at J to 7 bases, leaving 11 bases not matched to a gene. The CDR3 loop reads CASSFTLSQGNEAFF. DNA of the CDR3: TGCGCCAGCAGCTTCACGCTATCACAGGGGAATGAAGCTTTCTTT.

This chain links TRBV5-1 with TRBJ2-5; perhaps TRBD1 as D (5 bases). V was cut by 3 bases and J by 3 bases, with 12 bases left in between. The length of the CDR3 is 14 residues. Germline V gene sequence: CDR1 SGHRS, CDR2 YFSETQ. The chain's CDR3 is CASSSRLREETQYF. The DNA of the CDR3 is TGCGCCAGCAGCTCGCGTCTCAGGGAAGAGACCCAGTACTTC.

This chain connects TRBV4-3 to TRBJ2-3; TRBD2 matches at 7 bases. The germline V gene has CDR1 LGHNA and CDR2 YSLEER. This CDR3 is 18 amino acids long. Trimming cost V 0 bases and J 8 bases; bases outside gene matches: 17. The CDR3 DNA follows: TGCGCCAGCAGCCAAGATAGGAGCGGGGACGGCCCCCAGGGTACGCAGTATTTT. Residues: CASSQDRSGDGPQGTQYF.

V gene TRBV5-1 combines with J gene TRBJ2-1, with 13 bases lining up with TRBD2. Germline CDR1 is SGHRS and CDR2 is YFSETQ. V lost 0 bases and J lost 7; bases outside the gene matches: 1. The CDR3 length is 15 residues. CDR3 DNA: TGCGCCAGCAGCTTGGGACTAGCGGGGGGAAATGAGCAGTTCTTC. This sequence encodes CASSLGLAGGNEQFF. Variable domain in full (rest from reference TRBV5-1 and TRBJ2-1): KAGVTQTPRYLIKTRGQQVTLSCSPISGHRSVSWYQQTPGQGLQFLFEYFSETQRNKGNFPGRFSGRQFSNSRSEMNVSTLELGDSALYLCASSLGLAGGNEQFFGPGTRLTVL.

The V gene is TRBV10-3, the J gene TRBJ1-2, with TRBD1 as a possible D gene (6 bases). V shed 2 bases and J shed 6 bases, with 13 bases lying between them. CDR1 and CDR2 from the germline V gene are ENHRY and SYGVKD. This CDR3 region has 14 residues. CDR3 nucleotides: TGTGCCATCAGTGAGGGGGGGGCGTCCCATGGCTACACCTTC. Amino acids: CAISEGGASHGYTF.

This sequence joins TRBV4-3 and TRBJ2-5; D possibly corresponds to TRBD2 (5 bases). Germline CDR1 and CDR2: LGHNA and YSLEER. The CDR3 has 15 amino acids. V lost 1 base, J lost 0 bases, and 9 bases lay in between. The CDR3 nucleotides read TGCGCCAGCAGCCAAGTAGCGACCAACCAAGAGACCCAGTACTTC. Its protein product is CASSQVATNQETQYF.

The chain employs TRBV2 and TRBJ1-4; 11 positions match TRBD1. Looked up from germline, CDR1 is SNHLY and CDR2 is FYNNEI. The CDR3 covers 16 residues. V shed 4 bases, J shed 4 bases, and the junction held 5 bases outside the gene matches. In DNA, the CDR3 is TGTGCCAGCAGTGCGGGACAGGGGGTTGGTAATGAAAAACTGTTTTTT. Residues: CASSAGQGVGNEKLFF.

The chain recombines TRBV7-2 with TRBJ1-5; D not certain. The V end was cut by 1 base, the J end by 3 bases, with 4 bases between. The CDR3 loop spans 13 amino acids. The germline CDR1 and CDR2 sequences are SGHTA and FQGNSA. The CDR3 coding sequence is TGTGCCAGCAGCTTAGGTTACAATCAGCCCCAGCATTTT. Its protein product is CASSLGYNQPQHF.

The CDR3 loop is CASSPQGQGNTEAFF. DNA of the CDR3: TGTGCCAGCTCACCCCAGGGACAGGGGAACACTGAAGCTTTCTTT. The chain employs TRBV18 and TRBJ1-1; 9 nucleotides line up with TRBD1. This CDR3 comprises 15 residues. Germline-derived CDR1 and CDR2 are KGHSH and LQKENI. The V and J ends lost 3 bases and 1 base, in that order; junction bases with no gene match: 3. The full variable domain, completed using reference TRBV18 and TRBJ1-1, is NAGVMQNPRHLVRRRGQEARLRCSPMKGHSHVYWYRQLPEEGLKFMVYLQKENIIDESGMPKERFSAEFPKEGPSILRIQQVVRGDSAAYFCASSPQGQGNTEAFFGQGTRLTVV.

The chain joins TRBV29-1 to TRBJ2-3; TRBD2 might be the D (5 bases). Trimming left V 0 bases short and J 2 bases short, with 15 bases between. The CDR3 totals 16 residues. Germline V gene lookup returns CDR1 SQVTM and CDR2 ANQGSEA. Here the CDR3 DNA reads TGCAGCGTTGAAGATAGTGGCGGGCTTAACACAGATACGCAGTATTTT. Encoded protein: CSVEDSGGLNTDTQYF.

J is TRBJ2-1 and V is TRBV27, with a tentative D call TRBD1 (6 bases). Germline V gives CDR1 MNHEY, CDR2 SMNVEV (reference sequence). V shed 6 bases and J shed 8 bases, with 14 bases lying between them. The CDR3 covers 13 residues. The CDR3 DNA is TGTGCCAGCAGGCCCACTGGGGGCGATGAGCAGTTCTTC. It specifies CASRPTGGDEQFF.

The gene calls are TRBV25-1 and TRBJ2-2, with a possible D match to TRBD2 (5 bases). In germline, CDR1 is MGHDK, CDR2 SYGVNS. The CDR3 runs to 13 residues. V lost 8 bases, J lost 8 bases, and 15 bases lay in between. The CDR3 loop is CASRLPGVGELFF. DNA of the CDR3: TGTGCCAGCCGCCTCCCCGGGGTTGGGGAGCTGTTTTTT.

This clone was seen just once. This chain links TRBV18 with TRBJ1-1; the D gene is possibly TRBD1 (5 bases). Trimming left V 2 bases short and J 1 base short, with 8 bases between. CDR1 is KGHSH and CDR2 is LQKENI in the germline V gene. The CDR3 runs 14 residues. CDR3: CASSPLQENTEAFF. The CDR3 region has the DNA TGTGCCAGCTCACCATTACAGGAGAACACTGAAGCTTTCTTT.

J is TRBJ2-5 and V is TRBV7-2; D is ambiguous. Per the germline V gene, CDR1 is SGHTA and CDR2 is FQGNSA. The CDR3 is 15 amino acids. Trimming left V 5 bases short and J 0 bases short, with 13 bases between. CDR3 sequence (DNA): TGTGCCAGCAGCCCGAGGCGGCAAAACCAAGAGACCCAGTACTTC. Its translation: CASSPRRQNQETQYF. The entire variable domain, with the rest obtained from reference TRBV7-2 and TRBJ2-5, is as follows: GAGVSQSPSNKVTEKGKDVELRCDPISGHTALYWYRQSLGQGLEFLIYFQGNSAPDKSGLPSDRFSAERTGGSVSTLTIQRTQQEDSAVYLCASSPRRQNQETQYFGPGTRLLVL.

V gene TRBV10-3 combines with J gene TRBJ1-5; D gene unclear. CDR1 and CDR2 (germline): ENHRY, SYGVKD. The CDR3 runs to 17 residues. V lost 0 bases to trimming and J lost 1 base, with 13 bases between them. The chain's CDR3 is CAISESGPGTSNQPQHF. For the CDR3, the DNA is TGTGCCATCAGTGAGTCAGGGCCGGGAACGAGCAATCAGCCCCAGCATTTT.

This chain connects TRBV5-1 to TRBJ1-1; 10 bases align to TRBD1. This CDR3 has 17 amino acids. Germline V gives CDR1 SGHRS, CDR2 YFSETQ. The J segment lost 4 bases and the V segment lost 4 bases, leaving 13 bases of the junction unmatched. The CDR3 DNA reads as TGCGCCAGCAGCAGAGCACCCGACAGGGGGCTGAGCACTGAAGCTTTCTTT. It specifies CASSRAPDRGLSTEAFF.

The gene calls are TRBV2 and TRBJ2-5; 10 bases match TRBD2. V trimming: 7 bases; J trimming: 4 bases; junction bases outside the gene matches: 12. Germline values: CDR1 SNHLY, CDR2 FYNNEI. This CDR3 has 16 amino acids. CDR3 nucleotide sequence: TGTGCCAGCATCCCCAGGCGGCTAGCGGGGGTAGAGACCCAGTACTTC. Protein sequence: CASIPRRLAGVETQYF.

A single count supports this clone. The rearrangement links TRBV2 to TRBJ2-7, with 8 nucleotides matching TRBD1. V shed 7 bases, J shed 4 bases, and the junction held 9 bases outside the gene matches. This CDR3 has 14 amino acids. Germline CDR1 reads SNHLY; CDR2 reads FYNNEI. The CDR3 loop reads CASKFEGQGYEQYF. For the CDR3, the DNA is TGTGCCAGCAAGTTTGAAGGACAGGGTTACGAGCAGTACTTC.

The chain joins TRBV7-2 to TRBJ2-7; 10 bases are shared with TRBD2. The V and J ends lost 5 bases and 1 base, in that order; junction bases with no gene match: 2. Per the germline V gene, CDR1 is SGHTA and CDR2 is FQGNSA. This CDR3 is built from 14 residues. CDR3 loop: CASSQLAGSYEQYF. CDR3 nucleotides: TGTGCCAGCAGCCAACTAGCGGGGTCCTACGAGCAGTACTTC.

The chain recombines TRBV4-1 with TRBJ2-1; 11 bases line up with TRBD2. The germline V gene has CDR1 MGHRA and CDR2 YSYEKL. The CDR3 has 17 residues. V lost 3 bases and J lost 0; bases outside the gene matches: 4. The CDR3 loop is CASSQTSGDSSYNEQFF. In nucleotides, the CDR3 is TGCGCCAGCAGCCAGACTAGCGGGGATAGCTCCTACAATGAGCAGTTCTTC.

This chain uses TRBV5-1 with TRBJ1-1, with D possibly TRBD1 on 6 matching bases. V shed 0 bases and J shed 5 bases, with 14 bases lying between them. The germline gives CDR1 SGHRS, CDR2 YFSETQ. CDR3 length: 15 amino acids. CDR3 nucleotide sequence: TGCGCCAGCAGCTTGGGACGGACAGCGACGACTGAAGCTTTCTTT. Its protein product is CASSLGRTATTEAFF.

V is TRBV4-3 and J is TRBJ1-2, with 8 bases matching TRBD1. The CDR3 consists of 16 residues. CDR1 LGHNA and CDR2 YSLEER come from the germline V gene. J gave up 4 bases and V 4 bases, and 11 bases lay outside the gene matches. The CDR3 loop is CASSPLRDRSLYGYTF. The CDR3 DNA reads TGCGCCAGCAGCCCTCTCCGGGACAGGAGCCTCTATGGCTACACCTTC.

This sequence joins TRBV2 and TRBJ1-6; unclear D gene. With 7 bases removed from V and 5 bases from J, the gap between germline ends came to 15 bases. The length of the CDR3 is 15 residues. Looked up from germline, CDR1 is SNHLY and CDR2 is FYNNEI. CDR3 in DNA: TGTGCCAGCAAGATTTTCGCTCAGAATAATTCACCCCTCCACTTT. It specifies CASKIFAQNNSPLHF.

The chain employs TRBV11-2 and TRBJ2-3; TRBD1 matches at 8 bases. This CDR3 is built from 16 residues. V was clipped by 0 bases and J by 5 bases; unmatched bases: 7. Germline V gene lookup returns CDR1 SGHAT and CDR2 FQNNGV. Here the CDR3 DNA reads TGTGCCAGCAGCTTAGATCCGGCAGGGGGCCAAGATACGCAGTATTTT. This gives the protein CASSLDPAGGQDTQYF.

This clone has more than one count but fewer than ten. This rearrangement joins TRBV6-2 or TRBV6-3 to TRBJ1-6, with TRBD1 as a possible D gene (5 bases). The CDR3 runs 15 residues. Per the germline V gene, CDR1 is MNHEY and CDR2 is SVGEGT. Between the trimmed V and J ends, which lost 4 bases and 7 bases, there was a span of 14 bases. CDR3 sequence: CASSFPGFVNSPLHF. The CDR3 bases are TGTGCCAGCAGTTTCCCAGGGTTCGTGAATTCACCCCTCCACTTT.